This T cell receptor beta chain was captured in a study of blood T cell repertoires in COVID-19. This CDR3 has 14 amino acids. Germline assignment: CDR1 MDHEN and CDR2 SYDVKM. Between the trimmed V and J ends, which lost 5 bases and 0 bases, there was a span of 8 bases. Using immunoSEQ multiplex PCR, the repertoire was profiled, and TCRdb retains in-frame clones only, with some absent. The repertoire holds approximately 270,000 clones, with 85% to 90% as singletons. The chain uses TRBV28 and TRBJ2-1; D unclear. Sequencing was carried out using PBMCs or T cells enriched from blood (not recorded which). The clonotype comes from a woman aged 25 to 39 with acute COVID-19. The CDR3 sequence: CASSPRDSYNEQFF. The CDR3 nucleotides are TGTGCCAGCAGTCCGCGTGACTCCTACAATGAGCAGTTCTTC.